These 8 T cell receptor beta chains were sequenced from one sample in a study of persistence of HIV-infected CD4 T cells (dated by TCRdb to 2018 to 2020). For these receptors, no antigen is known. Taken with the paper, the label for treatment or condition translates to: suppressive antiretroviral therapy. A pool of overlapping 15-mer peptides from HIV-1 Gag, at 1 ug per peptide per mL, was used to stimulate the cells. CD4+ T cells that responded were sorted based on upregulation of both CD40 ligand and CD69. The immunoSEQ hsTCRB assay version 4 in survey mode was used to sequence TCRbeta repertoires from genomic DNA. TCRdb stores this immuneACCESS table with in-frame sequences only. Part of the clones is absent; in the studies checked, under half of the shortfall reflects unresolved V genes, and no reason is known for the rest. A total of 23,000 or so clones appear in this sample, approximately 79% of them only once. The ten largest clones capture over 1.5% of the sample.

The specimen comprised CD4+ T cells sorted from PBMCs after roughly 18-hour stimulation, sampled from a patient who received antiretroviral therapy. The cell subset or site tag for this specimen amounts to: CD40L+CD69+ CD4 T cells responding to HIV-1 Gag peptides. The receptors were gathered from an adult man with HIV who was CMV-seropositive.

The chain has TRBV7-9 and TRBJ2-3; 8 nucleotides agree with TRBD2. The V gene end was trimmed by 5 bases and the J gene end by 3 bases; junction bases not matched to a gene: 10. CDR3 size: 16 residues. CDR1 and CDR2 from the germline V gene are SEHNR and FQNEAQ (reference sequence). CDR3 sequence (DNA): TGTGCCAGCAGCCCCCGGGGAGCGGGGGAAACAGATACGCAGTATTTT. Protein: CASSPRGAGETDTQYF.

The chain has TRBV4-1 and TRBJ2-1, with D uncertain. Trimming shortened V by 0 bases and J by 4 bases, and 16 bases separated the two germline ends. Germline V gives CDR1 MGHRA, CDR2 YSYEKL. CDR3 size: 17 residues. The CDR3 region has the DNA TGCGCCAGCAGCCAAGAGCCGAATTTTGGGCTTTACAATGAGCAGTTCTTC. It yields the protein CASSQEPNFGLYNEQFF.

This chain's CDR3 is CASSVGSGDYNEQFF. In DNA, the CDR3 is TGTGCCAGCAGCGTAGGGTCAGGAGACTACAATGAGCAGTTCTTC. This rearrangement joins TRBV9 to TRBJ2-1; no firm D call. V dropped 0 bases and J dropped 3 bases, with 10 bases sitting between them. Germline V gene lookup returns CDR1 SGDLS and CDR2 YYNGEE. The CDR3 has 15 amino acids.

The J gene is TRBJ2-5, the V gene TRBV6-5, with D tentatively TRBD1 (5 bases). CDR1 is MNHEY and CDR2 is SVGAGI in the germline V gene. The CDR3 extends over 14 amino acids. Trimming stripped 7 bases from V and 2 bases from J, with 14 bases between. The CDR3 bases are TGTGCCAGCAAATCAGGGTTGGGGCAAGAGACCCAGTACTTC. Translated: CASKSGLGQETQYF.

Only a few counts were recorded for this clone. J is TRBJ2-2 and V is TRBV6-5; weak D call: TRBD1 (5 bases). CDR3 length equals 15 residues. V was pared by 6 bases and J by 1 base, with 12 bases between. Germline CDR1 reads MNHEY; CDR2 reads SVGAGI. In nucleotides, the CDR3 is TGTGCCAGCAGCCTCAGGGTAGTGAACACCGGGGAGCTGTTTTTT. It encodes CASSLRVVNTGELFF.

The chain carries TRBV29-1 and TRBJ2-3; TRBD2 aligns across 7 bases. The CDR3 extends over 12 amino acids. V was pared by 4 bases and J by 6 bases, with 4 bases of the junction left unmatched. In germline, CDR1 is SQVTM, CDR2 ANQGSEA. CDR3 amino acids: CSVGPGGDTQYF. In nucleotides, the CDR3 is TGCAGCGTTGGGCCGGGAGGCGATACGCAGTATTTT.

In this sample, this clone turned up once. V is TRBV7-9 and J is TRBJ1-2; a possible D gene is TRBD1 (5 bases). The CDR3 runs 13 residues. Germline V gene sequence: CDR1 SEHNR, CDR2 FQNEAQ (reference sequence). Between the trimmed V and J ends, which lost 4 bases and 8 bases, there was a span of 14 bases. The CDR3 DNA follows: TGTGCCAGCAGCTCCGCAGGGCTCGTCGGCTACACCTTC. Its translation is CASSSAGLVGYTF.

This clone was counted only a few times. V and J are TRBV9 and TRBJ2-2; D uncertain. Germline CDR1 SGDLS, CDR2 YYNGEE. The CDR3 is 12 residues long. V shed 0 bases and J shed 8 bases, with 5 bases lying between them. In DNA, the CDR3 is TGTGCCAGCAGCGTAGTTGGAGGGGAGCTGTTTTTT. Encoded protein: CASSVVGGELFF.